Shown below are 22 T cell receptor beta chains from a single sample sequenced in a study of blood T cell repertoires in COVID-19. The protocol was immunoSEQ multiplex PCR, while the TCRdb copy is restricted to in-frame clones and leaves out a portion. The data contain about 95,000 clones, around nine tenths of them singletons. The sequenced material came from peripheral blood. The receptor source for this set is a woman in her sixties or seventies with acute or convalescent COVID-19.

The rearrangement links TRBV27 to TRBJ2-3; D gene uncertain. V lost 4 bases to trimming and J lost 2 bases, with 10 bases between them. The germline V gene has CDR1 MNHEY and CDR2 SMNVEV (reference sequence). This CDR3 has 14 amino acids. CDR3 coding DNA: TGTGCCAGCAGTTCCCTACCCTTCACAGATACGCAGTATTTT. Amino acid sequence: CASSSLPFTDTQYF.

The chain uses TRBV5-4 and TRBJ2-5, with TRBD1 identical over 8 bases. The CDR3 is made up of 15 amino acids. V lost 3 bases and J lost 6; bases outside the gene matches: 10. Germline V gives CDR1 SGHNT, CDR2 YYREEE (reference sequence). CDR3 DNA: TGTGCCAGCAGCTCGCCGGGACAGGTAACGAAGACCCAGTACTTC. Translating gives CASSSPGQVTKTQYF. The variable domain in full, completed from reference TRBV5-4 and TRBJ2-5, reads ETGVTQSPTHLIKTRGQQVTLRCSSQSGHNTVSWYQQALGQGPQFIFQYYREEENGRGNFPPRFSGLQFPNYSSELNVNALELDDSALYLCASSSPGQVTKTQYFGPGTRLLVL.

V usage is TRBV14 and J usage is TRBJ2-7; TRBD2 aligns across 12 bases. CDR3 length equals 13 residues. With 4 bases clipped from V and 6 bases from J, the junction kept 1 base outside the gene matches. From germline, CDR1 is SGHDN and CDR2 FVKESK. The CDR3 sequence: CASSPTSGGEQYV. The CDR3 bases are TGTGCCAGCAGCCCGACTAGCGGGGGCGAGCAGTACGTC.

CDR3 region: CASSHRGAGGTDTQYF. The CDR3 coding sequence is TGTGCCAGCAGCCATCGGGGAGCGGGGGGGACAGATACGCAGTATTTT. The chain has TRBV4-2 and TRBJ2-3, with TRBD2 matching over 10 bases. The CDR3 consists of 16 residues. V was clipped by 3 bases and J by 3 bases; unmatched bases: 6. CDR1 is LGHNA, CDR2 YNFKEQ, per germline.

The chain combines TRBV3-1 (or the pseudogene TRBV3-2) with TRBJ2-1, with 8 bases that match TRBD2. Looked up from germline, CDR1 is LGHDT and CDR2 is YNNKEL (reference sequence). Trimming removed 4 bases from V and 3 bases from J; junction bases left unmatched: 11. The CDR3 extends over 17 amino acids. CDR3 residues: CASSPTSGTSIYNEQFF. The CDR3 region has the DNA TGTGCCAGCAGCCCTACAAGCGGGACTAGTATCTACAATGAGCAGTTCTTC.

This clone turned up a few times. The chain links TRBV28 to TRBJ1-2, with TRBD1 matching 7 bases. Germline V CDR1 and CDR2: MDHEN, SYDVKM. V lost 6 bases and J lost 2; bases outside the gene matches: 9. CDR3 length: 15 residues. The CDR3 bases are TGTGCCAGCAGAATGACAGGGCAGGGGAACTATGGCTACACCTTC. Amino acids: CASRMTGQGNYGYTF.

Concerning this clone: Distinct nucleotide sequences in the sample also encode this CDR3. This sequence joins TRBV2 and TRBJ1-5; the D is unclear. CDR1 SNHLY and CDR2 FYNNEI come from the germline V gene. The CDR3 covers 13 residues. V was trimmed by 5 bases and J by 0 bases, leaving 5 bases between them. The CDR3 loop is CASSLDSNQPQHF. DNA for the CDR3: TGTGCCAGCAGTTTAGATAGCAATCAGCCCCAGCATTTT.

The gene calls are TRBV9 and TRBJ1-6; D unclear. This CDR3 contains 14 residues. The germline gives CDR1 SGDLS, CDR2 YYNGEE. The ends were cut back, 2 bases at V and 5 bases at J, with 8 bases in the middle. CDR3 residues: CASSVLPDNSPLHF. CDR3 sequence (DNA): TGTGCCAGCAGCGTCCTCCCCGATAATTCACCCCTCCACTTT.

Here the CDR3 reads CASSLSGGTGSGYTF. CDR3 DNA sequence: TGTGCCAGCAGTTTATCGGGGGGGACAGGGTCCGGCTACACCTTC. The V gene is TRBV27, the J gene TRBJ1-2; 9 bases map to TRBD1. This CDR3 has 15 amino acids. Per germline, CDR1 MNHEY and CDR2 SMNVEV (reference sequence). V shed 0 bases, J shed 8 bases, and the junction held 7 bases outside the gene matches.

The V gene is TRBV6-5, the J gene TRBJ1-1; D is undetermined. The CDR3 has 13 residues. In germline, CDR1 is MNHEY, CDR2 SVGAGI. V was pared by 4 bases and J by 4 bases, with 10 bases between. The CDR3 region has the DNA TGTGCCAGCAGTTCATCGGGGATCACTGAAGCTTTCTTT. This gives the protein CASSSSGITEAFF.

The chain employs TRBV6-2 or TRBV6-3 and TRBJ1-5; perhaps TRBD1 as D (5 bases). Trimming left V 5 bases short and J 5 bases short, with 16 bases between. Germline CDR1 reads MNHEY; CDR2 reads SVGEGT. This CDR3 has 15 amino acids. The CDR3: CASSAIRGTDQPQHF. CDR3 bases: TGTGCCAGCAGTGCCATAAGGGGAACGGATCAGCCCCAGCATTTT.

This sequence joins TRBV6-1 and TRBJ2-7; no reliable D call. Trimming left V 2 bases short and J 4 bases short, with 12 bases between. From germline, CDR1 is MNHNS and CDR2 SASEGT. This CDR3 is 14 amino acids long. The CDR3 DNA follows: TGTGCCAGCAGTGAATCTGGTAGATCGTACGAGCAGTACTTC. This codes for CASSESGRSYEQYF.

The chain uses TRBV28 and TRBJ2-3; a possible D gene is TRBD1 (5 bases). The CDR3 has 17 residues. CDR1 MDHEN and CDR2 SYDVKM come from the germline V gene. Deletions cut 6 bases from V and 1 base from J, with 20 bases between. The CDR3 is CASRSETDPWGTDTQYF. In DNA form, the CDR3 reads TGTGCCAGCAGATCAGAGACAGACCCCTGGGGCACAGATACGCAGTATTTT.

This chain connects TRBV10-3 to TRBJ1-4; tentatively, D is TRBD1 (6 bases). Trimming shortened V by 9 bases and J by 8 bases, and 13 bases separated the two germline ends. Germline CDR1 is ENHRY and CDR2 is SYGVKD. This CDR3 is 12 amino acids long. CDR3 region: CAISLGQEKLFF. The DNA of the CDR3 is TGTGCCATTTCATTAGGACAGGAAAAACTGTTTTTT.

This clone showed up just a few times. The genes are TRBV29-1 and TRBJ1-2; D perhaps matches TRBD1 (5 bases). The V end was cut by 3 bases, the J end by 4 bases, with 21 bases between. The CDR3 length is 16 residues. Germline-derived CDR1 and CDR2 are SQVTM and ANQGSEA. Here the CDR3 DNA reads TGCAGCGTTGAGGTTCTCCGCGGGACGCTTGGCTATGGCTACACCTTC. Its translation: CSVEVLRGTLGYGYTF.

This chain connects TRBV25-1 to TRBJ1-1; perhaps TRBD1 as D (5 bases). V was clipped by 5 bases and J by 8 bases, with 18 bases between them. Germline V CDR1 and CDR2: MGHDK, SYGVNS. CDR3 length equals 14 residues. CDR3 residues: CASSPGGPIVEAFF. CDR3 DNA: TGTGCCAGCAGTCCGGGGGGACCCATCGTGGAAGCTTTCTTT. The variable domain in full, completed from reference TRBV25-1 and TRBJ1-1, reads EADIYQTPRYLVIGTGKKITLECSQTMGHDKMYWYQQDPGMELHLIHYSYGVNSTEKGDLSSESTVSRIRTEHFPLTLESARPSHTSQYLCASSPGGPIVEAFFGQGTRLTVV.

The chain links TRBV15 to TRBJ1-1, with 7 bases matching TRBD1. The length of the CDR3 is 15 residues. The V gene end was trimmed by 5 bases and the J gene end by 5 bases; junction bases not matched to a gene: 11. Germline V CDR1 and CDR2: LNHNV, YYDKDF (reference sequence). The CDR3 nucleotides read TGTGCCACCAGCCAAAATAGGGGGCAAGGGACTGAAGCTTTCTTT. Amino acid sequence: CATSQNRGQGTEAFF.

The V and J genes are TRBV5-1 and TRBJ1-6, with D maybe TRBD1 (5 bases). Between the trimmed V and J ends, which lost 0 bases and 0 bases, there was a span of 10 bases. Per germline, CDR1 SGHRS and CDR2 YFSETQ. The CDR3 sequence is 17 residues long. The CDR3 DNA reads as TGCGCCAGCAGCTTGGGACAGACAAGCTCCTATAATTCACCCCTCCACTTT. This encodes CASSLGQTSSYNSPLHF.

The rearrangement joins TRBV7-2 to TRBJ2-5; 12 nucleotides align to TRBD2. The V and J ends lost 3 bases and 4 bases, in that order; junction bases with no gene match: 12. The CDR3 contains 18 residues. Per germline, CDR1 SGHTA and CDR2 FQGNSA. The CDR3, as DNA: TGTGCCAGCAGCTTGGAAGTACTAGCGGGGGGCGGGAGAGAGACCCAGTACTTC. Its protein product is CASSLEVLAGGGRETQYF.

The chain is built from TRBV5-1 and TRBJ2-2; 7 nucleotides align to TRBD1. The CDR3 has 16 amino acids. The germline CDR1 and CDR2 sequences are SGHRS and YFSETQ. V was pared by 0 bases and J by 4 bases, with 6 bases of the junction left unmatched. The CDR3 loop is CASSLAGAGGTGELFF. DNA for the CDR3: TGCGCCAGCAGCTTGGCCGGTGCAGGGGGCACCGGGGAGCTGTTTTTT. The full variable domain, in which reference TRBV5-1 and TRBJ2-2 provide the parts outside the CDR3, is KAGVTQTPRYLIKTRGQQVTLSCSPISGHRSVSWYQQTPGQGLQFLFEYFSETQRNKGNFPGRFSGRQFSNSRSEMNVSTLELGDSALYLCASSLAGAGGTGELFFGEGSRLTVL.

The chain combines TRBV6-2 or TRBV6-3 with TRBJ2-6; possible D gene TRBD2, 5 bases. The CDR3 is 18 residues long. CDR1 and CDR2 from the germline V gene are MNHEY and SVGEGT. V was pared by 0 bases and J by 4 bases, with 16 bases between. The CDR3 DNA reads TGTGCCAGCAGTTACTCGAGTATTCCGGGGTCGGGGGCCAACGTCCTGACTTTC. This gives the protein CASSYSSIPGSGANVLTF.

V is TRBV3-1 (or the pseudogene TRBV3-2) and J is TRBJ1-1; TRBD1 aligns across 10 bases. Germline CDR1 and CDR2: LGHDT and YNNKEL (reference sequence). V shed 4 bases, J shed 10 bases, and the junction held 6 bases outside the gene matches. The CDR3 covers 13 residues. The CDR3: CASSPGQGLVAFF. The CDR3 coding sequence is TGTGCCAGCAGCCCGGGACAGGGGCTGGTAGCTTTCTTT.